Following are 25 T cell receptor beta chains from one sample sequenced in a study of CD8+ T cells in alopecia areata. Treatment given: oral pan-JAK inhibitor, 5-10 mg twice daily. Extraction of RNA preceded its reverse transcription into cDNA, which served as the sequencing template. This table comes from immunoSEQ multiplex PCR, and its TCRdb copy is limited to in-frame clones, with some not included. The sample records 150,000 to 200,000 clones, 60% being singletons. The sample here was CD4+ T cells sorted from blood, taken at week 24, from a patient treated with tofacitinib. The receptors were gathered from a human donor with alopecia areata.

This chain uses TRBV5-1 with TRBJ2-1; TRBD1 is a possible D gene (6 bases). The CDR3 is 13 amino acids. Per germline, CDR1 SGHRS and CDR2 YFSETQ. With 0 bases removed from V and 7 bases from J, the gap between germline ends came to 8 bases. The CDR3 sequence: CASSLDRENEQFF. CDR3 sequence (DNA): TGCGCCAGCAGCTTGGACAGGGAGAATGAGCAGTTCTTC.

This clone came up a few times. This chain uses TRBV25-1 with TRBJ2-7, with D possibly being TRBD2 (6 bases). CDR1 and CDR2 (germline): MGHDK, SYGVNS. The CDR3 is 14 amino acids. The V end lost 4 bases, the J end lost 5 bases, and 15 bases lay between the germline ends. CDR3 in amino acids: CASSARLETHEQYF. The CDR3 DNA reads TGTGCCAGCAGTGCACGACTAGAAACCCACGAGCAGTACTTC.

The rearrangement links TRBV9 to TRBJ1-2, with D tentatively TRBD1 (6 bases). Trimming stripped 4 bases from V and 0 bases from J, with 13 bases between. This CDR3 region has 15 residues. Germline CDR1 reads SGDLS; CDR2 reads YYNGEE. CDR3 nucleotides: TGTGCCAGCAGCCGTCCACAGGGTACTAACTATGGCTACACCTTC. Its translation is CASSRPQGTNYGYTF.

The CDR3 coding sequence is TGCAGCGTTCCTGAGCAGGGGAGGGAAGAGACCCAGTACTTC. It translates to CSVPEQGREETQYF. The chain carries TRBV29-1 and TRBJ2-5, with a weak D call TRBD2 (7 bases). CDR3 size: 14 residues. V shed 5 bases and J shed 3 bases, with 16 bases lying between them. Germline V gene lookup returns CDR1 SQVTM and CDR2 ANQGSEA.

J is TRBJ1-2 and V is TRBV25-1, with no clear D. Trimming cost V 3 bases and J 6 bases, with 11 bases left between them. Germline V gene lookup returns CDR1 MGHDK and CDR2 SYGVNS. CDR3 length: 13 residues. The CDR3 sequence: CASSDTGSHGYTF. CDR3 nucleotide sequence: TGTGCCAGCAGTGACACGGGTTCTCATGGCTACACCTTC.

The rearrangement links TRBV4-3 to TRBJ2-7; 7 nucleotides match TRBD2. Germline V gene sequence: CDR1 LGHNA, CDR2 YSLEER. The junction had 5 bases not matched to a gene; V was cut back by 2 bases and J by 4 bases. There are 14 residues in the CDR3. CDR3 protein: CASSQSLGGYEQYF. The CDR3 DNA is TGCGCCAGCAGCCAATCTCTGGGAGGGTACGAGCAGTACTTC.

This clone has just a few counts. The chain combines TRBV29-1 with TRBJ1-5, with TRBD1 matching over 7 bases. This CDR3 region has 14 residues. Trimming removed 7 bases from V and 2 bases from J; junction bases left unmatched: 8. Germline CDR1 SQVTM, CDR2 ANQGSEA. CDR3 residues: CSATGTDRNQPQHF. For the CDR3, the DNA is TGCAGCGCAACCGGGACAGACCGCAATCAGCCCCAGCATTTT. The full variable domain, in which reference TRBV29-1 and TRBJ1-5 provide the parts outside the CDR3, is SAVISQKPSRDICQRGTSLTIQCQVDSQVTMMFWYRQQPGQSLTLIATANQGSEATYESGFVIDKFPISRPNLTFSTLTVSNMSPEDSSIYLCSATGTDRNQPQHFGDGTRLSIL.

This chain links TRBV28 with TRBJ2-5; perhaps TRBD1 as D (6 bases). This CDR3 spans 14 amino acids. V was pared by 5 bases and J by 3 bases, with 13 bases between. Germline V gene sequence: CDR1 MDHEN, CDR2 SYDVKM. This CDR3 reads CASSPGTFEETQYF. The CDR3 region has the DNA TGTGCCAGCAGTCCCGGGACATTCGAAGAGACCCAGTACTTC.

The rearrangement links TRBV19 to TRBJ2-4; D is ambiguous. Trimming left V 10 bases short and J 1 base short, with 11 bases between. The CDR3 covers 13 residues. Germline values: CDR1 LNHDA, CDR2 SQIVND (reference sequence). The CDR3 sequence is CATRSEAKNIQYF. In DNA form, the CDR3 reads TGTGCCACCCGATCAGAGGCCAAAAACATTCAGTACTTC.

The CDR3 DNA is TGCGCCAGCAGCCAGATAGGACTAGCGGGAAACTACGAGCAGTACTTC. This sequence encodes CASSQIGLAGNYEQYF. The V and J genes are TRBV4-1 and TRBJ2-7, with TRBD2 identical over 12 bases. The CDR3 is 16 residues long. V was clipped by 3 bases and J by 3 bases; unmatched bases: 6. The germline gives CDR1 MGHRA, CDR2 YSYEKL.

This chain links TRBV29-1 with TRBJ1-2, with D perhaps TRBD1 (6 bases). Trimming shortened V by 7 bases and J by 6 bases, and 12 bases separated the two germline ends. The CDR3 is 11 residues long. The germline V gene encodes CDR1 SQVTM and CDR2 ANQGSEA. CDR3 residues: CSAWTDHGYTF. CDR3 sequence (DNA): TGCAGCGCTTGGACAGATCATGGCTACACCTTC.

The gene calls are TRBV2 and TRBJ2-4; D call uncertain. CDR3 length equals 16 residues. V was trimmed by 0 bases and J by 7 bases, leaving 16 bases between them. Looked up from germline, CDR1 is SNHLY and CDR2 is FYNNEI. CDR3: CASSEARLVISNIQYF. The CDR3 DNA follows: TGTGCCAGCAGTGAAGCGCGTCTTGTCATTTCGAACATTCAGTACTTC. The whole variable domain, remainder taken from reference TRBV2 and TRBJ2-4, is EPEVTQTPSHQVTQMGQEVILRCVPISNHLYFYWYRQILGQKVEFLVSFYNNEISEKSEIFDDQFSVERPDGSNFTLKIRSTKLEDSAMYFCASSEARLVISNIQYFGAGTRLSVL.

CDR3 protein: CASSVNADGYTF. The DNA for the CDR3 is TGTGCCAGCAGCGTTAATGCCGATGGCTACACCTTC. V is TRBV7-9 and J is TRBJ1-2; no reliable D call. V was trimmed by 5 bases and J by 6 bases, leaving 10 bases between them. Per germline, CDR1 SEHNR and CDR2 FQNEAQ (reference sequence). The length of the CDR3 is 12 residues.

As for this clone: The identical CDR3 is also encoded by other nucleotide sequences in the sample. The chain is built from TRBV7-2 and TRBJ1-5, with D tentatively TRBD1 (6 bases). The CDR3 totals 14 residues. Between the trimmed V and J ends, which lost 2 bases and 2 bases, there was a span of 7 bases. Per the germline V gene, CDR1 is SGHTA and CDR2 is FQGNSA. In DNA form, the CDR3 reads TGTGCCAGCAGCTTATCAGGGGGCAATCAGCCCCAGCATTTT. Amino acid sequence: CASSLSGGNQPQHF.

The rearrangement joins TRBV15 to TRBJ1-2; 7 positions match TRBD1. The trim removed 1 base at V and 7 bases at J, leaving 3 bases unmatched. This CDR3 has 13 amino acids. Germline CDR1 reads LNHNV; CDR2 reads YYDKDF (reference sequence). This chain's CDR3 is CATSRGDSGGYTF. CDR3 nucleotide sequence: TGTGCCACCAGCAGAGGGGACAGCGGTGGCTACACCTTC.

In its sample, this clone was seen a few times. V is TRBV5-1 and J is TRBJ2-7; D may be TRBD1 or TRBD2 (6 bases each). CDR3 length: 14 amino acids. From germline, CDR1 is SGHRS and CDR2 YFSETQ. Trimming pared 4 bases from V and 2 bases from J, leaving 13 bases between. CDR3 amino acids: CASSRPGAAYEQYF. The CDR3 DNA follows: TGCGCCAGCAGCCGTCCGGGGGCCGCCTACGAGCAGTACTTC. The entire variable domain, with the rest obtained from reference TRBV5-1 and TRBJ2-7, is as follows: KAGVTQTPRYLIKTRGQQVTLSCSPISGHRSVSWYQQTPGQGLQFLFEYFSETQRNKGNFPGRFSGRQFSNSRSEMNVSTLELGDSALYLCASSRPGAAYEQYFGPGTRLTVT.

This clone has more than one count but fewer than ten. Here the CDR3 reads CAISESDMGPGYTF. The CDR3 DNA reads as TGTGCCATCAGTGAGTCGGATATGGGACCTGGCTACACCTTC. This chain joins TRBV10-3 and TRBJ1-2, with D possibly matching TRBD1 (5 bases). Between the trimmed V and J ends, which lost 0 bases and 7 bases, there was a span of 12 bases. The CDR3 is 14 residues long. CDR1 and CDR2 (germline): ENHRY, SYGVKD.

This clone was detected a few times. The rearrangement links TRBV2 to TRBJ2-5, with 11 bases aligning to TRBD2. This CDR3 has 16 amino acids. The germline V gene encodes CDR1 SNHLY and CDR2 FYNNEI. With V trimmed by 4 bases and J by 5 bases, 9 bases remained unmatched. The CDR3 region has the DNA TGTGCCAGCAGTGCTTTTACTAGCGGGGGCGCCGAGACCCAGTACTTC. Amino acid sequence: CASSAFTSGGAETQYF.

This clone occurred a few times. CDR3 amino acids: CSVVFGNEKLFF. In nucleotides, the CDR3 is TGCAGCGTTGTCTTCGGTAATGAAAAACTGTTTTTT. The chain joins TRBV29-1 to TRBJ1-4; no firm D call. Between the trimmed V and J ends, which lost 4 bases and 4 bases, there was a span of 7 bases. Germline V lookup: CDR1 SQVTM, CDR2 ANQGSEA. The CDR3 sequence is 12 residues long.

This clone was seen only a few times. The chain is built from TRBV9 and TRBJ1-1, with D possibly TRBD1 on 6 matching bases. Trimming took 0 bases from V and 3 from J, leaving 12 bases between them. CDR1 and CDR2 from the germline V gene are SGDLS and YYNGEE. This CDR3 spans 15 amino acids. CDR3 nucleotide sequence: TGTGCCAGCAGCGTAGGTCCAGGGGCGCACACTGAAGCTTTCTTT. This gives the protein CASSVGPGAHTEAFF.

J is TRBJ1-6 and V is TRBV27; 7 bases match TRBD1. The CDR3 contains 16 residues. The V gene end was trimmed by 4 bases and the J gene end by 5 bases; junction bases not matched to a gene: 8. Germline V CDR1 and CDR2: MNHEY, SMNVEV (reference sequence). CDR3 in amino acids: CASSSRQGVDNSPLHF. In nucleotides, the CDR3 is TGTGCCAGCAGTTCTCGCCAGGGGGTCGATAATTCACCCCTCCACTTT.

The chain uses TRBV4-3 and TRBJ2-2; D uncertain. V shed 3 bases and J shed 10 bases, with 12 bases lying between them. This CDR3 region has 13 residues. CDR1 is LGHNA and CDR2 is YSLEER in the germline V gene. The CDR3 nucleotides read TGCGCCAGCAGCCACTACCTTAGAACGGAGCTGTTTTTT. Residues: CASSHYLRTELFF.

This sequence joins TRBV7-6 and TRBJ2-7, with 10 nucleotides matching TRBD2. The CDR3 is made up of 15 amino acids. The ends lost 1 base at V and 4 bases at J; junction bases unmatched: 4. Germline V CDR1 and CDR2: SGHVS, FNYEAQ. CDR3 sequence: CASSLGSGGNYEQYF. The CDR3 DNA sequence: TGTGCCAGCAGCTTAGGTAGCGGGGGGAATTACGAGCAGTACTTC.

The V gene is TRBV4-3, the J gene TRBJ1-1; D not certain. Germline V gene data show CDR1 as LGHNA and CDR2 as YSLEER. The CDR3 has 13 residues. Deletions cut 0 bases from V and 10 bases from J, with 12 bases between. The chain's CDR3 is CASSQDATVGAFF. CDR3 DNA: TGCGCCAGCAGCCAAGATGCCACAGTTGGAGCTTTCTTT.

J is TRBJ1-5 and V is TRBV19, with D perhaps matching TRBD1 (6 bases). V lost 2 bases, J lost 3 bases, and 11 bases lay in between. CDR1 is LNHDA, CDR2 SQIVND, per germline (reference sequence). This CDR3 contains 15 residues. The chain's CDR3 is CASSIFTGSNQPQHF. Written as DNA, the CDR3 is TGTGCCAGTAGTATATTCACAGGGTCCAATCAGCCCCAGCATTTT.